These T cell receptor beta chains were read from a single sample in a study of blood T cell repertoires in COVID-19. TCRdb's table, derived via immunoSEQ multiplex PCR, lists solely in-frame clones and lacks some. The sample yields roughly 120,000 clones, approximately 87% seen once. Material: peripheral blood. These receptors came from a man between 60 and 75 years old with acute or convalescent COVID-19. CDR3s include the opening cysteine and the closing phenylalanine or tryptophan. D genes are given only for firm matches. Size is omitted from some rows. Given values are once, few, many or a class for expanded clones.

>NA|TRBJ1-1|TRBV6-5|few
TGTGCCAGCAGTTACCGAGAGCTGGACACTGAAGCTTTCTTT
CASSYRELDTEAFF
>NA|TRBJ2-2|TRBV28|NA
TGTGCCAGCAGTTTGCGGCCGGGCACCGGGGAGCTGTTTTTT
CASSLRPGTGELFF
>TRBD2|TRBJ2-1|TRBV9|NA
TGTGCCAGCAGCGTATCTAGCGGGAGCTCCTACAATGAGCAGTTCTTC
CASSVSSGSSYNEQFF
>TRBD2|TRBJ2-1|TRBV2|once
TGTGCCAGCAGTGTGGCTAGCGGATACAATGAGCAGTTCTTC
CASSVASGYNEQFF
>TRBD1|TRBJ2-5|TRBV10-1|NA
TGCGCCAGCAGTGAGCCGGGACAGCAAGAGACCCAGTACTTC
CASSEPGQQETQYF
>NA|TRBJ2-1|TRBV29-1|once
TGCAGCGTTAAGTTGATGGGGCGGCCTCCGACGGGTGAGCAGTTCTTC
CSVKLMGRPPTGEQFF
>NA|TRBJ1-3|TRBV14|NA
TGTGCCAGCAGCCAACGACAGATCCTCTCTGGAAACACCATATATTTT
CASSQRQILSGNTIYF
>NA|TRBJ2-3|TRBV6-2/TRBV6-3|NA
TGTGCCAGCAGCCCCCCCTTATCCCAGATACTAAATGGCCACCCAGATACGCAGTATTTT
CASSPPLSQILNGHPDTQYF
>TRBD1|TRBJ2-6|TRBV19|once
TGTGCCAGTAGTCGAACAGGGGTCGCTGGGGCCAACGTCCTGACTTTC
CASSRTGVAGANVLTF
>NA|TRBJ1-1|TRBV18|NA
TGTGCCAGCTCACTCCGGGGGGATAGCAACACTGAAGCTTTCTTT
CASSLRGDSNTEAFF
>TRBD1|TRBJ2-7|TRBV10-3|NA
TGTGCCATCTCCGGGACAGGGTCTCCCGAGCAGTACTTC
CAISGTGSPEQYF
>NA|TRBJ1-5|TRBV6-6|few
TGTGCCAGCAGAGCCCCGGGGGATAGCAATCAGCCCCAGCATTTT
CASRAPGDSNQPQHF
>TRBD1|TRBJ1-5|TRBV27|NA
TGTGCCAGCAGTTGGGCTACAGGGGACAATCAGCCCCAGCATTTT
CASSWATGDNQPQHF
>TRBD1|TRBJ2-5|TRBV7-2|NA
TGTGCCAGCAGCCCATCGATACTACTGGACAGGTGGGAGACCCAGTACTTC
CASSPSILLDRWETQYF
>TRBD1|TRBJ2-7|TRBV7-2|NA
TGTGCCAGCAGCTTACGTGACAGGGTACACGAGCAGTACTTC
CASSLRDRVHEQYF
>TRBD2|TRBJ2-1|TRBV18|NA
TGTGCCAGCTCACCACGTAGCCCTAGCGGGCCCTACAATGAGCAGTTCTTC
CASSPRSPSGPYNEQFF
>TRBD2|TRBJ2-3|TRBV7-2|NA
TGTGCCAGCAGCTCACCACCTAGCGGGAGGAGCTCAGATACGCAGTATTTT
CASSSPPSGRSSDTQYF
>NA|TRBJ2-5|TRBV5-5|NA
TGTGCCAGCAGCTTGGTTGCTCGGGGAGAGACCCAGTACTTC
CASSLVARGETQYF
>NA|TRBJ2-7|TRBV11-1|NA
TGTGCCAGCAGCTTAATGGGGGCCATCCACGAGCAGTACTTC
CASSLMGAIHEQYF
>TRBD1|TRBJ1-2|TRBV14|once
TGTGCCAGCAGCCGCGGGACAGCCTATGGCTACACCTTC
CASSRGTAYGYTF
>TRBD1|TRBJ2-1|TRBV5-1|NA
TGCGCCAGCAGCTTCCGGACAGGCCGCTCCTACAATGAGCAGTTCTTC
CASSFRTGRSYNEQFF
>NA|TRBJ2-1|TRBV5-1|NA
TGCGCCACTCGGAGCTCGAGCTCCTACAATGAGCAGTTCTTC
CATRSSSSYNEQFF
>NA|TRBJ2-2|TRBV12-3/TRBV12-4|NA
TGTGCCAGCCGCAGGACAGACACCGGGGAGCTGTTTTTT
CASRRTDTGELFF
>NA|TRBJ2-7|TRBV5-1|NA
TGCGCCAGCAGCTTGGACTTCACTAGGGACGAGCAGTACTTC
CASSLDFTRDEQYF
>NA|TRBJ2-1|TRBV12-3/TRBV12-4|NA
TGTGCCAGCCGGGGTTACAATGAGCAGTTCTTC
CASRGYNEQFF
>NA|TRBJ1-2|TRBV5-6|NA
TGTGCCAGCAGCTTGAGCGGGCATGGCTACACCTTC
CASSLSGHGYTF
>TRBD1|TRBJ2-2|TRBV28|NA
TGTGCCAGCAGTGCGGACAGGAGGAACACCGGGGAGCTGTTTTTT
CASSADRRNTGELFF
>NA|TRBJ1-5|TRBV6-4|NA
TGTGCCAGCAGTTTACAGGGATCGCGCAATCAGCCCCAGCATTTT
CASSLQGSRNQPQHF
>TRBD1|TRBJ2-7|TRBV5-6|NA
TGTGCCAGCAGCTTGGTACAGGGGGCACGCGAGCAGTACTTC
CASSLVQGAREQYF
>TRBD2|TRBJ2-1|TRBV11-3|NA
TGTGCCAGCAGCCGCCAAGCGGGAGTGAATGAGCAGTTCTTC
CASSRQAGVNEQFF
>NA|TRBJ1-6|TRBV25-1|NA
TGTGCCAGCAGTGAAGCGGGGGCGAGGAATTCACCCCTCCACTTT
CASSEAGARNSPLHF
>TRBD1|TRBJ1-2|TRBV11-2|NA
TGTGCCAGCAGCCAACTCCGGGACAGGTCGGGCTACACCTTC
CASSQLRDRSGYTF
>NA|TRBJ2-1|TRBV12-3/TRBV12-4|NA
TGTGCCAGCAGTTTCAGCAATGAGCAGTTCTTC
CASSFSNEQFF
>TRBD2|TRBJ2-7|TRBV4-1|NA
TGCGCCAGCAGCCAAGGACTAGCGGGCACCTACGAGCAGTACTTC
CASSQGLAGTYEQYF
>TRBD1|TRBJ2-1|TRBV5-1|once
TGCGCCAGCAGCCCCCGACAGGGGATTGACAATGAGCAGTTCTTC
CASSPRQGIDNEQFF
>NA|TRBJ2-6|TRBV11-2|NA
TGTGCCAGCAGCTTAGACAGGGGGGTTTTCTCTGGGGCCAACGTCCTGACTTTC
CASSLDRGVFSGANVLTF
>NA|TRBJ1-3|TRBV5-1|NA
TGCGCCAGCAGCTTGGCAGGGGCCTCTGGAAACACCATATATTTT
CASSLAGASGNTIYF
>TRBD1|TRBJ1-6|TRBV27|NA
TGTGCCAGCAGTTTGGAGGGGGCGGGCTCACCCCTCCACTTT
CASSLEGAGSPLHF
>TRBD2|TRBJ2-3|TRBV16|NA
TGTGCCAGCAGCCAGTCACTAGCGGGGACAACGGATACGCAGTATTTT
CASSQSLAGTTDTQYF
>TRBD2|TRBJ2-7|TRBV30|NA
TGTGCCTGGGCTACTAGCGCCTACGAGCAGTACTTC
CAWATSAYEQYF
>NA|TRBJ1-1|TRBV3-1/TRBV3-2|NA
TGTGCCAGCAGCCCCTCGTCCGGGTTGGGCACTGAAGCTTTCTTT
CASSPSSGLGTEAFF
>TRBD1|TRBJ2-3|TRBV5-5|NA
TGTGCCAGCAGCTGGACAGGGGGTTTGGCAGATACGCAGTATTTT
CASSWTGGLADTQYF
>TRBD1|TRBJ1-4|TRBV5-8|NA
TGTGCCAGCACCCCGGAGGGACAGATTAATGAAAAACTGTTTTTT
CASTPEGQINEKLFF
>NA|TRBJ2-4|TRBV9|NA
TGTGCCAGCAGTGGCGGCGGAGGAGCAAACATTCAGTACTTC
CASSGGGGANIQYF
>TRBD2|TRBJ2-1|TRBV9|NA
TGTGCCAGCAGCGTAGGGGGACTAACCTCCTACAATGAGCAGTTCTTC
CASSVGGLTSYNEQFF
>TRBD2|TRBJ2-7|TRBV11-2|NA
TGTGCCAGCAGCCCCTTGACTAGCGGGGAGCAGTACTTC
CASSPLTSGEQYF
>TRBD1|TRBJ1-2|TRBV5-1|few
TGCGCCAGCAGCTTGGACAGGGGTCGAAAGGATGGCTACACCTTC
CASSLDRGRKDGYTF
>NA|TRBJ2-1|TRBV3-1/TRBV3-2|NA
TGTGCCAGCAGCGTTGGAGGGGTCGGCGCCAAGCAGTTCTTC
CASSVGGVGAKQFF
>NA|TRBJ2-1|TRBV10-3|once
TGTGCCATCAGTACACAGGTAAGCTCCTACAATGAGCAGTTCTTC
CAISTQVSSYNEQFF
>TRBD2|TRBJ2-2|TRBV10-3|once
TGTGCCATCTCCAAGGTGCTAGCGGGAGATAACGGGGAGCTGTTTTTT
CAISKVLAGDNGELFF
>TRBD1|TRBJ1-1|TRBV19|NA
TGTGCCAGTAGTATAGATTTTACAGGGGGACAAGCTTTCTTT
CASSIDFTGGQAFF